Following are 9 T cell receptor beta chains from one sample sequenced in a study of shared clonotypes between healthy human individuals. Naive CD8 cells lacked CD45RO and underwent positive selection for CCR7, leaving out terminally differentiated effector memory CD45RA+ cells. Clones were read by immunoSEQ multiplex PCR, and TCRdb kept only the in-frame ones, dropping some. The sample lists around 2,000,000 clones; 85% to 95% were seen once. Sequenced sample: naive CD8+ T cells from PBMCs. The receptors come from a man between 18 and 29 years old in good health. Some clones in this sample may be carry-over from other donors' samples.

The chain carries TRBV27 and TRBJ1-5, with D possibly matching TRBD1 (5 bases). Trimming shortened V by 2 bases and J by 5 bases, and 19 bases separated the two germline ends. In germline, CDR1 is MNHEY, CDR2 SMNVEV (reference sequence). The CDR3 length is 17 residues. CDR3: CASSLVGRIDSHQPQHF. CDR3 nucleotide sequence: TGTGCCAGCAGTTTAGTGGGACGTATAGATTCCCATCAGCCCCAGCATTTT.

The chain has TRBV28 and TRBJ2-2, with D unclear. The CDR3 length is 16 residues. The V end lost 5 bases, the J end lost 1 base, and 14 bases lay between the germline ends. Germline V gene lookup returns CDR1 MDHEN and CDR2 SYDVKM. The CDR3 region has the DNA TGTGCCAGCAGTCAACGGACCGTAATGAACACCGGGGAGCTGTTTTTT. Amino acid sequence: CASSQRTVMNTGELFF.

This clone was counted once. The CDR3 protein is CASSPGAGPPHEQYF. CDR3 coding DNA: TGTGCCAGCAGCCCAGGGGCCGGGCCTCCACACGAGCAGTACTTC. The V gene is TRBV27, the J gene TRBJ2-7, with D perhaps TRBD1 (6 bases). This CDR3 contains 15 residues. Deletions cut 6 bases from V and 5 bases from J, with 20 bases between. Per germline, CDR1 MNHEY and CDR2 SMNVEV (reference sequence).

The chain joins TRBV9 to TRBJ2-1; D may match TRBD1 or TRBD2 (5 bases each). The V end lost 1 base, the J end lost 7 bases, and 15 bases lay between the germline ends. This CDR3 region has 15 residues. CDR1 is SGDLS and CDR2 is YYNGEE in the germline V gene. CDR3 sequence (DNA): TGTGCCAGCAGCGTATATGGGGCGACGGGGAATGAGCAGTTCTTC. As protein: CASSVYGATGNEQFF.

The chain recombines TRBV7-2 with TRBJ1-6, with a possible D match to TRBD1 (5 bases). The CDR3 is made up of 15 amino acids. The V gene's germline CDR1 is SGHTA and CDR2 FQGNSA. V was shortened by 1 base and J by 7 bases, with 11 bases between the two germline ends. This CDR3 is CASSLVRVANSPLHF. The CDR3 DNA is TGTGCCAGCAGCTTAGTCAGGGTGGCGAATTCACCCCTCCACTTT.

The V gene is TRBV4-3, the J gene TRBJ2-3; 15 bases map to TRBD2. The CDR3 sequence is 15 residues long. Germline trimming cut 4 bases from V and 5 bases from J; bases unmatched to any gene: 1. From germline, CDR1 is LGHNA and CDR2 YSLEER. The DNA for the CDR3 is TGCGCCAGCAGCCCGGGACTAGCGGGGGGAGATACGCAGTATTTT. Protein sequence: CASSPGLAGGDTQYF.

The CDR3 DNA is TGTGCCAGCAGTTTATGGGGTAGCGGTTCGTCCTACGAGCAGTACTTC. It codes for CASSLWGSGSSYEQYF. The J gene is TRBJ2-7, the V gene TRBV27, with D maybe TRBD2 (6 bases). Germline lookup yields CDR1 MNHEY and CDR2 SMNVEV (reference sequence). Trimming removed 1 base at V and 1 base at J, with 14 bases between. The CDR3 runs 16 residues.

V and J are TRBV27 and TRBJ2-1, with D possibly TRBD1 on 6 matching bases. Trimming left V 8 bases short and J 9 bases short, with 14 bases between. Germline-derived CDR1 and CDR2 are MNHEY and SMNVEV (reference sequence). This CDR3 region has 12 residues. For the CDR3, the DNA is TGTGCCAGCCGATGGGGGCGTGGTGAGCAGTTCTTC. This codes for CASRWGRGEQFF.

This chain joins TRBV11-2 and TRBJ1-1; D ambiguous. The CDR3 covers 14 residues. Trimming took 5 bases from V and 0 from J, leaving 10 bases between them. Germline V lookup: CDR1 SGHAT, CDR2 FQNNGV. The CDR3, as DNA: TGTGCCAGCAGCCGTCGGACGGTGAACACTGAAGCTTTCTTT. Its translation: CASSRRTVNTEAFF.